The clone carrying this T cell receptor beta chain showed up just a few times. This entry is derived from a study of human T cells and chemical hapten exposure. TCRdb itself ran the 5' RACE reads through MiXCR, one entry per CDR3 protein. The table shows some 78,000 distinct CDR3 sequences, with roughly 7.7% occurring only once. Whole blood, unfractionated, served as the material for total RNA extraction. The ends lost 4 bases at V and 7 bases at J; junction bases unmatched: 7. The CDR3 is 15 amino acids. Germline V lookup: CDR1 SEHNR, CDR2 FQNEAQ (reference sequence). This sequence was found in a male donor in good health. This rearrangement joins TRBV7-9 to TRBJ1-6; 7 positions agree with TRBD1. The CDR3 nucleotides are TGTGCCAGCAGCTCCACAGGGGAGAGCAATTCACCCCTCCACTTT. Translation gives CASSSTGESNSPLHF.